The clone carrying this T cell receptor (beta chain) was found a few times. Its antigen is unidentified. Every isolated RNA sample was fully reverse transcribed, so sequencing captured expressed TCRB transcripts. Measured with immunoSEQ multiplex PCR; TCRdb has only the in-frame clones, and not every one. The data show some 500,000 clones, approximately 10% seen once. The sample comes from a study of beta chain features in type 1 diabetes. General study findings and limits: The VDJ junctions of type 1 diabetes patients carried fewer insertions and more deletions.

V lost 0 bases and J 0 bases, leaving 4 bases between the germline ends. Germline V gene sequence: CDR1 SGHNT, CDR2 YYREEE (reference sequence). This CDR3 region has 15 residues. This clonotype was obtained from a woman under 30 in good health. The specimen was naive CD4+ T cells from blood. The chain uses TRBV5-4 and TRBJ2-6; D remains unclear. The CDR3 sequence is CASSLGASGANVLTF. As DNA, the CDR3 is TGTGCCAGCAGCTTGGGCGCCTCTGGGGCCAACGTCCTGACTTTC.